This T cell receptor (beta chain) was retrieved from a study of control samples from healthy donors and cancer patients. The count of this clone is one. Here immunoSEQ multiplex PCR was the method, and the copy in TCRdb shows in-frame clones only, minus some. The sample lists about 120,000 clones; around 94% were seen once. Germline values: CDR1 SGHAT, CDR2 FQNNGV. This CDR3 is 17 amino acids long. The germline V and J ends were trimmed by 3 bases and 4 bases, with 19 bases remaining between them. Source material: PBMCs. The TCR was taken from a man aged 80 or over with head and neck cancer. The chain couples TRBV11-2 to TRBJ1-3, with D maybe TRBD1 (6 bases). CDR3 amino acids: CASSLFGGAISGNTIYF. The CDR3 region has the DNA TGTGCCAGCAGCTTGTTCGGGGGGGCTATCTCGGGAAACACCATATATTTT.